The 4 T cell receptor beta chains given below trace back to one sample, sequenced in a study of T cell responses to AZD1222 COVID-19 vaccine. Some clones are missing from TCRdb's copy, which holds only in-frame ones; the method was immunoSEQ multiplex PCR. The table shows 95,000 to 110,000 clones, with 70% to 90% occurring only once. The input for sequencing was peripheral blood, taken 28 days after the second AZD1222 dose. The receptors stem from an adult who received the AZD1222 COVID-19 vaccine.

This chain joins TRBV24-1 and TRBJ1-3; 10 positions match TRBD1. V lost 3 bases and J lost 0; bases outside the gene matches: 4. Germline CDR1 reads KGHDR; CDR2 reads SFDVKD. This CDR3 has 17 amino acids. The CDR3 here is CATSDPRQGASGNTIYF. DNA of the CDR3: TGTGCCACCAGTGATCCTCGACAGGGGGCCTCTGGAAACACCATATATTTT.

The chain recombines TRBV29-1 with TRBJ2-6; possible D gene TRBD2, 6 bases. V was clipped by 7 bases and J by 0 bases, with 13 bases between them. CDR1 is SQVTM, CDR2 ANQGSEA, per germline. This CDR3 region has 15 residues. The CDR3 loop reads CSAGLFSSGANVLTF. CDR3 nucleotides: TGCAGCGCGGGACTGTTTAGCTCTGGGGCCAACGTCCTGACTTTC. Combining the CDR3 with reference TRBV29-1 and TRBJ2-6 gives the whole variable domain SAVISQKPSRDICQRGTSLTIQCQVDSQVTMMFWYRQQPGQSLTLIATANQGSEATYESGFVIDKFPISRPNLTFSTLTVSNMSPEDSSIYLCSAGLFSSGANVLTFGAGSRLTVL.

Sample share makes this clone medium-sized. The chain has TRBV12-3 or TRBV12-4 and TRBJ2-7; tentatively, D is TRBD1 (5 bases). This CDR3 is built from 13 residues. The ends were cut back, 5 bases at V and 1 base at J, with 9 bases in the middle. CDR3 nucleotide sequence: TGTGCCAGCAGTGCTGCAGGGTCCTACGAGCAGTACTTC. As protein: CASSAAGSYEQYF.

The chain couples TRBV7-9 to TRBJ2-1, with D perhaps TRBD1 or TRBD2 (6 bases each). CDR1 SEHNR and CDR2 FQNEAQ come from the germline V gene (reference sequence). The CDR3 runs 15 residues. Trimming left V 4 bases short and J 1 base short, with 11 bases between. DNA of the CDR3: TGTGCCAGCAGCTCACAGGGAGGTTCCTACAATGAGCAGTTCTTC. It yields the protein CASSSQGGSYNEQFF.